A selection of T cell receptor beta chains follows, all from one sample in a study of cytomegalovirus exposure and HLA in healthy donors. Method: immunoSEQ multiplex PCR; TCRdb's copy keeps in-frame clones and lacks some. This sample has 65,000 to 90,000 clones, with roughly 80% found just once. Input material: PBMCs. Receptors were obtained from a man aged 40-50 years in good health and CMV-seronegative. Each CDR3 is given with its conserved first and last residue. A D gene is named only where the DNA matches it firmly. Rows may omit the clone size; those that give it use once, few, many or a size class.

j_call: TRBJ2-3; d_call: .; clone_size: .; v_call: TRBV4-3; cdr3_aa: CASSQTITDTQYF; cdr3_nt: TGCGCCAGCAGCCAAACTATCACAGATACGCAGTATTTT
j_call: TRBJ2-2; d_call: .; clone_size: .; v_call: TRBV5-6; cdr3_aa: CASSWGGPGELFF; cdr3_nt: TGTGCCAGCAGCTGGGGGGGGCCCGGGGAGCTGTTTTTT
j_call: TRBJ2-7; d_call: TRBD2; clone_size: .; v_call: TRBV2; cdr3_aa: CASRGERDEQYF; cdr3_nt: TGTGCCAGCCGGGGGGAACGGGACGAGCAGTACTTC
j_call: TRBJ1-5; d_call: TRBD1; clone_size: .; v_call: TRBV7-9; cdr3_aa: CASSFLDRNQPQHF; cdr3_nt: TGTGCCAGCAGCTTTTTGGACAGGAATCAGCCCCAGCATTTT
j_call: TRBJ2-2; d_call: .; clone_size: .; v_call: TRBV5-1; cdr3_aa: CASSSLGVGATWELFF; cdr3_nt: TGCGCCAGCAGCTCTTTAGGGGTTGGGGCGACCTGGGAGCTGTTTTTT
j_call: TRBJ1-2; d_call: .; clone_size: once; v_call: TRBV7-9; cdr3_aa: CASSYGPSYGYTF; cdr3_nt: TGTGCCAGCAGTTATGGGCCCTCGTATGGCTACACCTTC
j_call: TRBJ1-1; d_call: .; clone_size: .; v_call: TRBV18; cdr3_aa: CASSGGVDTEAFF; cdr3_nt: TGTGCCAGCTCAGGAGGGGTGGATACTGAAGCTTTCTTT
j_call: TRBJ2-3; d_call: TRBD2; clone_size: few; v_call: TRBV4-2; cdr3_aa: CASSQASGGGADTQYF; cdr3_nt: TGTGCCAGCAGCCAAGCTAGCGGGGGGGGAGCAGATACGCAGTATTTT
j_call: TRBJ2-7; d_call: .; clone_size: .; v_call: TRBV14; cdr3_aa: CASSLRGLYEQYF; cdr3_nt: TGTGCCAGCAGCCTTCGGGGTCTCTACGAGCAGTACTTC
j_call: TRBJ2-7; d_call: .; clone_size: .; v_call: TRBV7-5; cdr3_aa: CVRSLREYEQYF; cdr3_nt: TGTGTCAGAAGCTTAAGGGAGTACGAGCAGTACTTC
j_call: TRBJ2-7; d_call: .; clone_size: .; v_call: TRBV5-8; cdr3_aa: CASHGPLISYEQYF; cdr3_nt: TGTGCCAGCCATGGGCCTTTAATATCCTACGAGCAGTACTTC
j_call: TRBJ2-5; d_call: .; clone_size: .; v_call: TRBV7-9; cdr3_aa: CASSFGTFEETQYF; cdr3_nt: TGTGCCAGCAGCTTCGGTACGTTCGAAGAGACCCAGTACTTC
j_call: TRBJ2-1; d_call: .; clone_size: once; v_call: TRBV6-1; cdr3_aa: CATFWGVGNNEQFF; cdr3_nt: TGTGCCACCTTTTGGGGGGTTGGGAACAATGAGCAGTTCTTC
j_call: TRBJ2-3; d_call: .; clone_size: .; v_call: TRBV7-3; cdr3_aa: CASSPRGARGKPQYF; cdr3_nt: TGTGCCAGCAGTCCTCGGGGGGCCCGGGGTAAGCCGCAGTATTTT
j_call: TRBJ1-4; d_call: .; clone_size: .; v_call: TRBV4-2; cdr3_aa: CASSPRGGVGNEKLFF; cdr3_nt: TGTGCCAGCAGCCCGAGAGGAGGGGTTGGTAATGAAAAACTGTTTTTT
j_call: TRBJ2-7; d_call: .; clone_size: .; v_call: TRBV7-2; cdr3_aa: CASSLPRGYEQYF; cdr3_nt: TGTGCCAGCAGCTTACCACGGGGCTACGAGCAGTACTTC
j_call: TRBJ1-5; d_call: TRBD1; clone_size: .; v_call: TRBV28; cdr3_aa: CASSWDRGVNQPQHF; cdr3_nt: TGTGCCAGCAGTTGGGACAGGGGGGTCAATCAGCCCCAGCATTTT
j_call: TRBJ2-7; d_call: TRBD1; clone_size: once; v_call: TRBV7-6; cdr3_aa: CASSHGTGRNEQYF; cdr3_nt: TGTGCCAGCAGTCATGGGACAGGGAGGAACGAGCAGTACTTC
j_call: TRBJ2-3; d_call: TRBD2; clone_size: .; v_call: TRBV28; cdr3_aa: CASRPAGGRADTQYF; cdr3_nt: TGTGCCAGCAGACCGGCGGGGGGGCGTGCAGATACGCAGTATTTT
j_call: TRBJ2-2; d_call: TRBD2; clone_size: .; v_call: TRBV4-1; cdr3_aa: CASSQDYLAGGGNTGELFF; cdr3_nt: TGCGCCAGCAGCCAAGATTACCTAGCGGGGGGCGGGAACACCGGGGAGCTGTTTTTT
j_call: TRBJ1-5; d_call: TRBD1; clone_size: .; v_call: TRBV7-8; cdr3_aa: CASSPTRTGGSVRPQHF; cdr3_nt: TGTGCCAGCAGCCCCACCCGGACAGGGGGCTCCGTGCGGCCCCAGCATTTT
j_call: TRBJ2-5; d_call: .; clone_size: .; v_call: TRBV6-5; cdr3_aa: CASSYSYRKETQYF; cdr3_nt: TGTGCCAGCAGTTACTCCTACAGAAAAGAGACCCAGTACTTC
j_call: TRBJ2-3; d_call: .; clone_size: .; v_call: TRBV6-4; cdr3_aa: CASSDPPQVHTQYF; cdr3_nt: TGTGCCAGCAGCGACCCCCCACAGGTGCATACGCAGTATTTT
j_call: TRBJ1-6; d_call: TRBD1; clone_size: .; v_call: TRBV19; cdr3_aa: CASSMDRTQPPLHF; cdr3_nt: TGTGCCAGTAGTATGGACAGGACCCAACCACCCCTCCACTTT
j_call: TRBJ1-1; d_call: .; clone_size: .; v_call: TRBV19; cdr3_aa: CATRRGSRQVVMNTEAFF; cdr3_nt: TGTGCCACCAGAAGGGGTAGCCGACAAGTAGTGATGAACACTGAAGCTTTCTTT